The rows below give T cell receptor beta chains drawn from one sample of a study of blood T cell repertoires in COVID-19. The table came from immunoSEQ multiplex PCR; TCRdb's copy has only in-frame clones and leaves some out. The table lists 90,000 to 150,000 clones, approximately 80% of them singletons, with approximately 4% in the top ten. Input material: peripheral blood. The receptors derive from a woman of 80 years or more with acute or convalescent COVID-19. Each CDR3 is given with its conserved first and last residue. Each record gives: CDR3 DNA, CDR3 protein, CDR3 length, D gene, J gene, V gene, clone size. The D gene is left open where the match is weak. The size of a clone is reported for some rows only, either as once, few or many, or as a class for expanded clones.

CDR3nt: TGTGCCAGCAGCCAAGGGACAGGACGCTACGAGCAGTACTTC
CDR3aa: CASSQGTGRYEQYF
len: 14
d_gene: TRBD1
j_gene: TRBJ2-7
v_gene: TRBV3-1/TRBV3-2
abundance: NA

CDR3nt: TGTGCCAGCATCCCAGGAGCAGGGGGCACTGAAGCTTTCTTT
CDR3aa: CASIPGAGGTEAFF
len: 14
d_gene: TRBD1
j_gene: TRBJ1-1
v_gene: TRBV6-5
abundance: NA

CDR3nt: TGTGCCAGCAGTAATAGGGGCCAATTTACGGGACAGGACGGAGATACGCAGTATTTT
CDR3aa: CASSNRGQFTGQDGDTQYF
len: 19
d_gene: TRBD1
j_gene: TRBJ2-3
v_gene: TRBV7-8
abundance: once

CDR3nt: TGTGCCATCAGTGAGTCGAACAGCCCAGAGACCCAGTACTTC
CDR3aa: CAISESNSPETQYF
len: 14
d_gene: NA
j_gene: TRBJ2-5
v_gene: TRBV10-3
abundance: NA

CDR3nt: TGCACCAGCAGCCAACCCCGAAGGTGGGGCCGGGCAACCATATATTTT
CDR3aa: CTSSQPRRWGRATIYF
len: 16
d_gene: NA
j_gene: TRBJ1-3
v_gene: TRBV1
abundance: NA

CDR3nt: TGTGCCAGCAGTCGTCTGGTCAGCTCTGGAAACACCATATATTTT
CDR3aa: CASSRLVSSGNTIYF
len: 15
d_gene: NA
j_gene: TRBJ1-3
v_gene: TRBV6-1
abundance: NA

CDR3nt: TGCGCCAGCAGCTTGGTACCGGGGGGAAACACAGATACGCAGTATTTT
CDR3aa: CASSLVPGGNTDTQYF
len: 16
d_gene: TRBD2
j_gene: TRBJ2-3
v_gene: TRBV5-1
abundance: NA

CDR3nt: TGTGCCAGCAGTGACCTTGGCGGGGGAAACGTCGAGACCCAGTACTTC
CDR3aa: CASSDLGGGNVETQYF
len: 16
d_gene: TRBD2
j_gene: TRBJ2-5
v_gene: TRBV6-1
abundance: once

CDR3nt: TGTGCCAGCAGTTTTAGGGGGAACACTGAAGCTTTCTTT
CDR3aa: CASSFRGNTEAFF
len: 13
d_gene: NA
j_gene: TRBJ1-1
v_gene: TRBV12-3/TRBV12-4
abundance: once

CDR3nt: TGTGCCAGCAGCCCCAGGGGGAGCTCCTACAATGAGCAGTTCTTC
CDR3aa: CASSPRGSSYNEQFF
len: 15
d_gene: TRBD1
j_gene: TRBJ2-1
v_gene: TRBV9
abundance: NA

CDR3nt: TGTGCCAGCCAAGAAGAGGGAACAAACACCATATATTTT
CDR3aa: CASQEEGTNTIYF
len: 13
d_gene: NA
j_gene: TRBJ1-3
v_gene: TRBV28
abundance: NA

CDR3nt: TGTGCCAGCAGGGGGGCAGTTTACCAAGAGACCCAGTACTTC
CDR3aa: CASRGAVYQETQYF
len: 14
d_gene: NA
j_gene: TRBJ2-5
v_gene: TRBV2
abundance: NA

CDR3nt: TGTGCCAGCTCACCGGGAGGCGCCGGGGAGACCCAGTACTTC
CDR3aa: CASSPGGAGETQYF
len: 14
d_gene: NA
j_gene: TRBJ2-5
v_gene: TRBV18
abundance: NA

CDR3nt: TGTGCCAGCAGAGAGCGGGGGGGCCAATCGGATACGCAGTATTTT
CDR3aa: CASRERGGQSDTQYF
len: 15
d_gene: TRBD2
j_gene: TRBJ2-3
v_gene: TRBV5-4
abundance: few

CDR3nt: TGTGCCAGCAGTGAAGGACGAGGGAACCCAATTTATAGCAATCAGCCCCAGCATTTT
CDR3aa: CASSEGRGNPIYSNQPQHF
len: 19
d_gene: NA
j_gene: TRBJ1-5
v_gene: TRBV2
abundance: few

CDR3nt: TGTGCCAGCAGTACCAGGGACCTGGGACTAGCGGGGCCAGATACGCAGTATTTT
CDR3aa: CASSTRDLGLAGPDTQYF
len: 18
d_gene: TRBD2
j_gene: TRBJ2-3
v_gene: TRBV27
abundance: few

CDR3nt: TGTGCCAGTAGTATGGGCAGCACAACTAATGAAAAACTGTTTTTT
CDR3aa: CASSMGSTTNEKLFF
len: 15
d_gene: NA
j_gene: TRBJ1-4
v_gene: TRBV19
abundance: NA

CDR3nt: TGTGCCAGCAGCGACAGGGGATCGAACACCGGGGAGCTGTTTTTT
CDR3aa: CASSDRGSNTGELFF
len: 15
d_gene: TRBD1
j_gene: TRBJ2-2
v_gene: TRBV9
abundance: once

CDR3nt: TGTGCCAGCAGCTTAGTTACGGGGAAGAACACAGATACGCAGTATTTT
CDR3aa: CASSLVTGKNTDTQYF
len: 16
d_gene: NA
j_gene: TRBJ2-3
v_gene: TRBV7-2
abundance: NA

CDR3nt: TGTGCCAGCAGCCTAAGTCCCGGGACAGGGGCCGGGGAGCTGTTTTTT
CDR3aa: CASSLSPGTGAGELFF
len: 16
d_gene: TRBD1
j_gene: TRBJ2-2
v_gene: TRBV7-2
abundance: NA

CDR3nt: TGTGCCAGCAGTTACAAAGGGGGCCGAGACACCTTC
CDR3aa: CASSYKGGRDTF
len: 12
d_gene: TRBD1
j_gene: TRBJ1-2
v_gene: TRBV6-5
abundance: NA

CDR3nt: TGTGCCTGGAGTGTACGAGTCTTATATCAGCCCCAGCATTTT
CDR3aa: CAWSVRVLYQPQHF
len: 14
d_gene: NA
j_gene: TRBJ1-5
v_gene: TRBV30
abundance: NA

CDR3nt: TGTGCCAGCAGCCAAGCCCTTGATCAGCCCCAGCATTTT
CDR3aa: CASSQALDQPQHF
len: 13
d_gene: NA
j_gene: TRBJ1-5
v_gene: TRBV4-2
abundance: NA

CDR3nt: TGCAGCGGGGGGGAGACTAGCGGAAAGTACAATGAGCAGTTCTTC
CDR3aa: CSGGETSGKYNEQFF
len: 15
d_gene: TRBD2
j_gene: TRBJ2-1
v_gene: TRBV29-1
abundance: NA

CDR3nt: TGTGCCAGCAGCGCTTCGCCAGCCCGAGGAGATACGCAGTATTTT
CDR3aa: CASSASPARGDTQYF
len: 15
d_gene: NA
j_gene: TRBJ2-3
v_gene: TRBV9
abundance: NA

CDR3nt: TGTGCCAGCAGTTTATCCTCGTCGGGCAGGGCTGGCTACACCTTC
CDR3aa: CASSLSSSGRAGYTF
len: 15
d_gene: NA
j_gene: TRBJ1-2
v_gene: TRBV28
abundance: NA

CDR3nt: TGCAGTGCTAGTGGCCAGTATAATTCACCCCTCCACTTT
CDR3aa: CSASGQYNSPLHF
len: 13
d_gene: NA
j_gene: TRBJ1-6
v_gene: TRBV20-1
abundance: few

CDR3nt: TGTGCCAGCTCACCACCGGGCACGACAGGGGCCGGGACTGAAGCTTTCTTT
CDR3aa: CASSPPGTTGAGTEAFF
len: 17
d_gene: TRBD1
j_gene: TRBJ1-1
v_gene: TRBV18
abundance: NA

CDR3nt: TGTGCCAGCAGCGTTAGGACAGGGGAGGGCGATACGCAGTATTTT
CDR3aa: CASSVRTGEGDTQYF
len: 15
d_gene: TRBD1
j_gene: TRBJ2-3
v_gene: TRBV9
abundance: NA

CDR3nt: TGTGCCAGCAGCCAAGATGGTGGAGGCGGGGGGTATGAGCAGTTCTTC
CDR3aa: CASSQDGGGGGYEQFF
len: 16
d_gene: TRBD2
j_gene: TRBJ2-1
v_gene: TRBV4-2
abundance: NA

CDR3nt: TGTGCCAGCAGTTCCGGGACAGGGGCGAGAGAGACCCAGTACTTC
CDR3aa: CASSSGTGARETQYF
len: 15
d_gene: TRBD1
j_gene: TRBJ2-5
v_gene: TRBV6-5
abundance: NA

CDR3nt: TGTGCCAGCAGTCGCGGGGCCCCAGATACGCAGTATTTT
CDR3aa: CASSRGAPDTQYF
len: 13
d_gene: NA
j_gene: TRBJ2-3
v_gene: TRBV12-3/TRBV12-4
abundance: NA

CDR3nt: TGTGCCAGCAGCCCGGGACTAGCGGGAGGGCCAAACACCGGGGAGCTGTTTTTT
CDR3aa: CASSPGLAGGPNTGELFF
len: 18
d_gene: TRBD2
j_gene: TRBJ2-2
v_gene: TRBV3-1/TRBV3-2
abundance: NA

CDR3nt: TGTGCCAGCAGCGCCTGGGGACAGGGGGTGAACACTGAAGCTTTCTTT
CDR3aa: CASSAWGQGVNTEAFF
len: 16
d_gene: TRBD1
j_gene: TRBJ1-1
v_gene: TRBV9
abundance: once

CDR3nt: TGTGCCATCAGCTCAGGTTGGACAGGGGGCCTAGTATCAACCGGGACTCTCTACGAGCAGTACTTC
CDR3aa: CAISSGWTGGLVSTGTLYEQYF
len: 22
d_gene: TRBD1
j_gene: TRBJ2-7
v_gene: TRBV10-3
abundance: few

CDR3nt: TGTGCCAGCAGCTTTGGGATAGGGGGCAACACTGAAGCTTTCTTT
CDR3aa: CASSFGIGGNTEAFF
len: 15
d_gene: TRBD1
j_gene: TRBJ1-1
v_gene: TRBV5-6
abundance: NA

CDR3nt: TGCGCCAGCAGCCAAGGAACAGATTACTCTGGAAACACCATATATTTT
CDR3aa: CASSQGTDYSGNTIYF
len: 16
d_gene: NA
j_gene: TRBJ1-3
v_gene: TRBV4-3
abundance: NA

CDR3nt: TGTGCCAGTAAACCAGGGGGTCACACCGGGGAGCTGTTTTTT
CDR3aa: CASKPGGHTGELFF
len: 14
d_gene: TRBD1
j_gene: TRBJ2-2
v_gene: TRBV19
abundance: NA

CDR3nt: TGTGCCAGCAGCGTGGACAGTGCGGGGGGGACCCAGTACTTC
CDR3aa: CASSVDSAGGTQYF
len: 14
d_gene: TRBD2
j_gene: TRBJ2-5
v_gene: TRBV5-4
abundance: NA

CDR3nt: TGTGCCAGCAGCTATTCCCAGGGCACGAACACTGAAGCTTTCTTT
CDR3aa: CASSYSQGTNTEAFF
len: 15
d_gene: NA
j_gene: TRBJ1-1
v_gene: TRBV9
abundance: NA

CDR3nt: TGCGCCAGCAGCCAAGATCAGGGCAGGGGATCGGGGGAGCAGTACTTC
CDR3aa: CASSQDQGRGSGEQYF
len: 16
d_gene: NA
j_gene: TRBJ2-7
v_gene: TRBV4-1
abundance: NA

CDR3nt: TGTGCCAGCAGTCCCTCTGGGGGAGGCGGTCAGCCCCAGCATTTT
CDR3aa: CASSPSGGGGQPQHF
len: 15
d_gene: NA
j_gene: TRBJ1-5
v_gene: TRBV6-2/TRBV6-3
abundance: NA

CDR3nt: TGTGCCAGCAGCCCTAACTTCCCGGGACAGGGGACCGGGGAGCTGTTTTTT
CDR3aa: CASSPNFPGQGTGELFF
len: 17
d_gene: TRBD1
j_gene: TRBJ2-2
v_gene: TRBV5-4
abundance: NA

CDR3nt: TGTGCCAGCAGCCAAGCAGCGGAAGAGACCCAGTACTTC
CDR3aa: CASSQAAEETQYF
len: 13
d_gene: NA
j_gene: TRBJ2-5
v_gene: TRBV3-1/TRBV3-2
abundance: NA

CDR3nt: TGTGCCAGCAGTGATCTTGGACAGGCCTACGAGCAGTACTTC
CDR3aa: CASSDLGQAYEQYF
len: 14
d_gene: TRBD1
j_gene: TRBJ2-7
v_gene: TRBV25-1
abundance: NA

CDR3nt: TGTGCCAGCAGCTTAGCCGGGAACGAGCAGTACTTC
CDR3aa: CASSLAGNEQYF
len: 12
d_gene: NA
j_gene: TRBJ2-7
v_gene: TRBV11-2
abundance: few

CDR3nt: TGTGCCAGCAGCCTTACAGGTGCCCTCTCCGGGGAGCTGTTTTTT
CDR3aa: CASSLTGALSGELFF
len: 15
d_gene: NA
j_gene: TRBJ2-2
v_gene: TRBV9
abundance: NA

CDR3nt: TGTGCCAGCAGCCAATACCAAACCAGTTTGTTTTTT
CDR3aa: CASSQYQTSLFF
len: 12
d_gene: NA
j_gene: TRBJ1-4
v_gene: TRBV16
abundance: NA

CDR3nt: TGTGCCAGCAGCGCCCGACAGGGGAGTACAGATACGCAGTATTTT
CDR3aa: CASSARQGSTDTQYF
len: 15
d_gene: TRBD1
j_gene: TRBJ2-3
v_gene: TRBV7-9
abundance: NA

CDR3nt: TGTGCCAGTACTGCGGGACAGGGGGCTACTGAAGCTTTCTTT
CDR3aa: CASTAGQGATEAFF
len: 14
d_gene: TRBD1
j_gene: TRBJ1-1
v_gene: TRBV19
abundance: NA

CDR3nt: TGCGCCAGCGGAGTGGGAGGGGCATACAATGAGCAGTTCTTC
CDR3aa: CASGVGGAYNEQFF
len: 14
d_gene: TRBD2
j_gene: TRBJ2-1
v_gene: TRBV5-1
abundance: NA

CDR3nt: TGTGCCTCCGGGGTGAATGAAAAACTGTTTTTT
CDR3aa: CASGVNEKLFF
len: 11
d_gene: NA
j_gene: TRBJ1-4
v_gene: TRBV7-2
abundance: once

CDR3nt: TGTGCCAGCAGCTCCAGAGGTGGCAGTCTTAATGAAAAACTGTTTTTT
CDR3aa: CASSSRGGSLNEKLFF
len: 16
d_gene: NA
j_gene: TRBJ1-4
v_gene: TRBV9
abundance: NA

CDR3nt: TGTGCCAGCAGTTCCGGTGAGGCCCAGCATTTT
CDR3aa: CASSSGEAQHF
len: 11
d_gene: NA
j_gene: TRBJ1-5
v_gene: TRBV6-6
abundance: NA

CDR3nt: TGTGCCAGCAGTGAACTGGGGGCTGGAGCCAACGTCCTGACTTTC
CDR3aa: CASSELGAGANVLTF
len: 15
d_gene: NA
j_gene: TRBJ2-6
v_gene: TRBV2
abundance: NA

CDR3nt: TGTGCCAGCAGCATAGGACAGTTCACTGAAGCTTTCTTT
CDR3aa: CASSIGQFTEAFF
len: 13
d_gene: NA
j_gene: TRBJ1-1
v_gene: TRBV5-6
abundance: NA

CDR3nt: TGTGCCAGCAGTTTGATAGGGGGCGCCGGGCAGTACTTC
CDR3aa: CASSLIGGAGQYF
len: 13
d_gene: TRBD1
j_gene: TRBJ2-7
v_gene: TRBV12-3/TRBV12-4
abundance: NA

CDR3nt: TGTGCCAGCAGCGTAGGGTCAGGGGGCTGGGATGAGCAGTTCTTC
CDR3aa: CASSVGSGGWDEQFF
len: 15
d_gene: TRBD1
j_gene: TRBJ2-1
v_gene: TRBV9
abundance: many

CDR3nt: TGTGCCAGCAGCTTAGTATCGGGGGGGAACACTGAAGCTTTCTTT
CDR3aa: CASSLVSGGNTEAFF
len: 15
d_gene: NA
j_gene: TRBJ1-1
v_gene: TRBV7-9
abundance: NA